This TCR beta chain was captured by sequencing in a study of CD8+CD57+ T cells in acquired aplastic anemia. Study as a whole: Sorted CD4+ and CD8+ cells yielded DNA averaging around 3.2 ug.

On this clonotype: Its antigen is not identified.

Template material for TCR beta VDJ and CDR3 profiling consisted of genomic DNA. TCRdb called the reads again in MiXCR, with one record for every CDR3 protein. The profile shows hundreds of thousands of distinct CDR3 sequences, over 25% of them singletons. Patients sequenced had flow cytometry evidence of CD8+CD57+ cell expansion. Overall study results and limits: Significance was not reached for CD8+ Simpson's diversity between patients and controls. Common to patients and controls were around 30 CD8+ CDR3 sequences.

In germline, CDR1 is SGHAT, CDR2 FQDESV (reference sequence). This CDR3 is 17 amino acids long. The ends were cut back, 5 bases at V and 1 base at J, with 18 bases in the middle. The chain combines TRBV11-1 with TRBJ1-3; tentatively, D is TRBD1 (6 bases). The sequence derives from a human donor with aplastic anemia. The sequencing input was sorted CD4+, CD8+, or CD8+CD57+ T cells (not recorded which) from PBMCs. The CDR3 nucleotides read TGTGCCAGCAGCCTCCTGGTCGGGGGGGCATCTGGAAACACCATATATTTT. This gives the protein CASSLLVGGASGNTIYF.